The present entry profiles one TCR beta chain with its context. Its target antigen remains unknown. Base qualities are not recorded, but no much larger clone differs from it by a single base. TCRbeta CDR3 regions were amplified from genomic DNA using the immunoSEQ Assay, a bias-controlled multiplex PCR. The published analysis was carried out like this. The number of nucleated cells in each sample was estimated by amplification of reference gene primers within the assay. Sequence reads were collapsed and filtered to measure the absolute abundance of every unique TCRbeta CDR3 rearrangement. Productive Simpson clonality was computed per sample as the square root of Simpson's diversity index over productive rearrangements. TCRdb's version of the immuneACCESS table is confined to in-frame rearrangements and falls short of the full clone set. An unresolved V gene accounts for under half of the shortfall where checked; the remainder is of unknown origin. Clone size and the V and J calls come from that table; the DNA yielded D and trimming. The sample table shows 250,000 to 300,000 clones, and roughly 90% are seen once. The top ten constitute 2% to 2.5% of the sample.

These data originate in a study of blood T cell repertoires in COVID-19 (TCRdb year 2020). With regard to the full study: Collaborator samples came from the United States, Italy and Spain and covered acute and convalescent phases of COVID-19. Where HLA class I and class II types were available, the types were taken from metadata supplied by the sample provider, not from assay-based typing. Sample metadata almost always included a de-identified subject ID, COVID-19 status, age in years and sex. Samples came from the ongoing ImmuneRACE study (first 160 participants) plus 1,254 subjects from 6 global collaborators. The repertoires were made available in a free public database intended to serve as a resource for research on the immune response to SARS-CoV-2. Subjects who had been exposed to COVID-19, were actively infected with it, or had recovered from it provided the deeply sampled blood TCRbeta repertoires that made up the dataset. The prospective study material was composed of cDNA or gDNA derived from T cells, B-cell-depleted T cells, or PBMCs.

Including the terminal cysteine and phenylalanine, the CDR3 comprises 16 residues. Only the CDR3 DNA is retained, 48 bases long and in frame from the first base. The germline V gene supplies CDR1 SGHTA and CDR2 FQGNSA. Trimming takes 6 bases off V and 5 bases off J; junction bases not matched to a gene: 13. Broader findings and caveats from the paper: The quantity of clinical and demographic metadata differed by source and by participant and was supplied without curation.

Another Seattle source contributed samples from volunteer blood donors who had recovered from COVID-19. Whole blood was collected in K2EDTA tubes by collaborating institutions according to the institutions' own protocols. For TCRbeta analysis, collaborators shipped samples as frozen whole blood, isolated PBMCs, or DNA extracted from either of those sample types. Rearrangement joined TRBV7-2 to TRBJ2-1, with 7 bases in between that match TRBD1. This receptor was obtained from a woman between 50 and 59 years old who had recovered from COVID-19. The sequenced sample was peripheral blood. Read as DNA, the sequence is TGTGCCAGCAGGTTTACCCCTCCGGGACAGAACAATGAGCAGTTCTTC. Its protein reads: CASRFTPPGQNNEQFF.